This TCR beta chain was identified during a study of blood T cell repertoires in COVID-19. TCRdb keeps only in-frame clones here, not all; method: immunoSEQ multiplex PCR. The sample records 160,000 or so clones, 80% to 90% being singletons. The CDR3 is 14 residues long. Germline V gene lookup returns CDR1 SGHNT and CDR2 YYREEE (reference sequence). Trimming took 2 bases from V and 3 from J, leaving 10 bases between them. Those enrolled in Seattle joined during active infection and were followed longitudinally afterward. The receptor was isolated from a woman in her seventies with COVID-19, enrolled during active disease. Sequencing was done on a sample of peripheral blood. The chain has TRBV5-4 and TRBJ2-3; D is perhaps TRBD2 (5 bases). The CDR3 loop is CASSFGGLTDTQYF. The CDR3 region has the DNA TGTGCCAGCAGCTTCGGCGGGTTGACAGATACGCAGTATTTT.